This TCR beta chain originates from a study of shared clonotypes between healthy human individuals. This clone was observed a single time. Its matching antigen is unknown. The identical CDR3 is also encoded by other nucleotide sequences in the sample. Here immunoSEQ multiplex PCR was the method, and the copy in TCRdb shows in-frame clones only, minus some. The sample yields over 850,000 clones, about four fifths seen once. Study-wide results and caveats: In this cohort, only blood was sampled, and tissue repertoires likely differ. With a few donors compared, approximately 5% of naive CD4 clonotypes were shared. Generally, naive subsets (rather than memory subsets) showed larger estimated richness. Represented diversity, genetic and exposure-history alike, was limited by few donors.

Per germline, CDR1 SGHNT and CDR2 YYREEE (reference sequence). The CDR3 totals 15 residues. Trimming took 4 bases from V and 1 from J, leaving 12 bases between them. This clonotype originated in a man aged 18 to 29 in good health. Some clones in this sample may be carry-over from other donors' samples. The chain uses TRBV5-4 and TRBJ2-1; D is ambiguous. Sequencing was performed on memory CD4+ T cells from PBMCs. The subset is: CD45RA-negative fraction. The chain's CDR3 is CASSLSGESYNEQFF. In DNA, the CDR3 is TGTGCCAGCAGCCTGTCCGGAGAATCCTACAATGAGCAGTTCTTC.